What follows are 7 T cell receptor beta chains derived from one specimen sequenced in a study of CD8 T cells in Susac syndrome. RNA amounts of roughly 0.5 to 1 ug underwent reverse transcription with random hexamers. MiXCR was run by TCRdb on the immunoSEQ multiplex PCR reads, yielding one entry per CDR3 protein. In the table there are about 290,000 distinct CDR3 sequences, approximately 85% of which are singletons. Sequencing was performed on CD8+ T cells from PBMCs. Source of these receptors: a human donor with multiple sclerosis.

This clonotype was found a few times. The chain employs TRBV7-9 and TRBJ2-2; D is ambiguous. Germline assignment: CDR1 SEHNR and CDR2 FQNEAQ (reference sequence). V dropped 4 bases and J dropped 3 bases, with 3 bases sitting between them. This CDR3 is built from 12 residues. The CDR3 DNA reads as TGTGCCAGCAGCTCGGACACCGGGGAGCTGTTTTTT. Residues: CASSSDTGELFF.

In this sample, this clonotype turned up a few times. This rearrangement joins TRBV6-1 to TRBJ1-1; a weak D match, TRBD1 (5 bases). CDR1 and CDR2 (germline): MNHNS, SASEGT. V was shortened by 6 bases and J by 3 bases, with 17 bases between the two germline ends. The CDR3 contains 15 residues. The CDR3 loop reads CASSPDRGAYTEAFF. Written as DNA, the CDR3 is TGTGCCAGCAGCCCGGACCGCGGGGCTTACACTGAAGCTTTCTTT.

CDR3: CASSPSTGLWNTEAFF. In DNA form, the CDR3 reads TGTGCCAGCAGTCCCTCAACAGGGCTGTGGAACACTGAAGCTTTCTTT. This chain joins TRBV28 and TRBJ1-1; D perhaps matches TRBD1 (6 bases). The ends were cut back, 5 bases at V and 1 base at J, with 17 bases in the middle. This CDR3 comprises 16 residues. From germline, CDR1 is MDHEN and CDR2 SYDVKM.

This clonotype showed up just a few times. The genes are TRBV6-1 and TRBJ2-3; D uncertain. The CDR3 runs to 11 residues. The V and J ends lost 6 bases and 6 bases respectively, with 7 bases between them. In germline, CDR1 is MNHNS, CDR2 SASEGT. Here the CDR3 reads CASRPPDTQYF. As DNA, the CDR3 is TGTGCCAGCAGACCGCCCGATACGCAGTATTTT.

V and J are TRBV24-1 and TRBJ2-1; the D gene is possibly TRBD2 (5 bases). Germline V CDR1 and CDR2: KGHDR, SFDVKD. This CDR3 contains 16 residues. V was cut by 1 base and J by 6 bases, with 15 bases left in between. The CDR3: CATSDFPGVGANEQFF. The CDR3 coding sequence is TGTGCCACCAGTGATTTCCCCGGGGTGGGAGCCAATGAGCAGTTCTTC.

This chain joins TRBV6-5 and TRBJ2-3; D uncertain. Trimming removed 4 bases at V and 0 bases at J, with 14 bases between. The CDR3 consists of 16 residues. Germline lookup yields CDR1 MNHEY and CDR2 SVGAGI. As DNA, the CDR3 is TGTGCCAGCAGTTTCGAAAGGGCCACTAGCACAGATACGCAGTATTTT. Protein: CASSFERATSTDTQYF.

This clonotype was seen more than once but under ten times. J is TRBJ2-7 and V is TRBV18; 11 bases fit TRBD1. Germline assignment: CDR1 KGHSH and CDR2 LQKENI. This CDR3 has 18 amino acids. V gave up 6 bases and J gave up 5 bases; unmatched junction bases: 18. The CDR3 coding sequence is TGTGCCAGCTCTCTCCGGACAGGGGGCCAGCGGGAGCAACACGAGCAGTACTTC. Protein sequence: CASSLRTGGQREQHEQYF.